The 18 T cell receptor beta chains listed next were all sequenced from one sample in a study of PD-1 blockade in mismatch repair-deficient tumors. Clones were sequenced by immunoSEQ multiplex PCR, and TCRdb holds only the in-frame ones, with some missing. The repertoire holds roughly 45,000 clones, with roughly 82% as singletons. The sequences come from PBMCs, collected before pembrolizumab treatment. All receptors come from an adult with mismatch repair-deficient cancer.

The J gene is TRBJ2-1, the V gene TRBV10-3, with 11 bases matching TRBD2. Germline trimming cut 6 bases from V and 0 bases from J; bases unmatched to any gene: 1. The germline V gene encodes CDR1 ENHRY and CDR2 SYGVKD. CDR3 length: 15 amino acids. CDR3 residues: CAISLAGGSYNEQFF. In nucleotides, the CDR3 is TGTGCCATCAGCCTAGCGGGGGGCTCCTACAATGAGCAGTTCTTC.

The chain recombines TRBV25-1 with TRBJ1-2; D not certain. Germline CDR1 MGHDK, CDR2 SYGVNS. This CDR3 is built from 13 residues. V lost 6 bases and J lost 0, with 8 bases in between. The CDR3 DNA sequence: TGTGCCAGCAGCGAACTGGCTAACTATGGCTACACCTTC. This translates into CASSELANYGYTF.

The CDR3, as DNA: TGTGCCAGCAGCCAAACACGGTCGGGACAGATGTTTGGCTATGGCTACACCTTC. Residues: CASSQTRSGQMFGYGYTF. The chain is built from TRBV13 and TRBJ1-2; 7 bases are shared with TRBD1. V shed 5 bases and J 4 bases; nucleotides not matched to a gene: 19. This CDR3 has 18 amino acids. Germline values: CDR1 PRHDT, CDR2 FYEKMQ (reference sequence). Variable domain in full (rest from reference TRBV13 and TRBJ1-2): AAGVIQSPRHLIKEKRETATLKCYPIPRHDTVYWYQQGPGQDPQFLISFYEKMQSDKGSIPDRFSAQQFSDYHSELNMSSLELGDSALYFCASSQTRSGQMFGYGYTFGSGTRLTVV.

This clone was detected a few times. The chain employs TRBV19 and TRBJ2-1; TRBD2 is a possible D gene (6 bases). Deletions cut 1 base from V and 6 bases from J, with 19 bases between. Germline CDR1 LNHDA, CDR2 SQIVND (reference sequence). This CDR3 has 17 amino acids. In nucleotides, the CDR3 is TGTGCCAGTAGTATAGGGGCGGGCCTAGCGATTTCCAATGAGCAGTTCTTC. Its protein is CASSIGAGLAISNEQFF.

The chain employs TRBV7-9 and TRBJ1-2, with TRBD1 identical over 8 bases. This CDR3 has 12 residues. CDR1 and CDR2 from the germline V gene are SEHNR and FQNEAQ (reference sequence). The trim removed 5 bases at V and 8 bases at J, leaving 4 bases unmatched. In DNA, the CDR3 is TGTGCCAGCAGCGAGACAGGGGACGGCTACACCTTC. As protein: CASSETGDGYTF.

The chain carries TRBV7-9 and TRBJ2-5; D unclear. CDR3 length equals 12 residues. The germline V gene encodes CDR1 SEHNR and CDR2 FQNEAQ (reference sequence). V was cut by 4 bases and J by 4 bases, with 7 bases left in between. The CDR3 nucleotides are TGTGCCAGCAGCTACATATCAGAGACCCAGTACTTC. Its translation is CASSYISETQYF.

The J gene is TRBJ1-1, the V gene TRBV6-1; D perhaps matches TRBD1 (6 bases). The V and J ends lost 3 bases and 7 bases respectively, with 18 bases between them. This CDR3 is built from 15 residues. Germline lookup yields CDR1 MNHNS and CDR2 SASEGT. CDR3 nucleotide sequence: TGTGCCAGCAGTGATCCTTCCAGGGGTGGTGGTGAAGCTTTCTTT. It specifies CASSDPSRGGGEAFF.

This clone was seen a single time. DNA of the CDR3: TGTGCCAGCACCTCCAGGGAGGTTGGACGGGTTGAGTCGCACAATGAGCAGTTCTTC. Translated: CASTSREVGRVESHNEQFF. The chain employs TRBV7-8 and TRBJ2-1; D possibly corresponds to TRBD2 (6 bases). The V end lost 7 bases, the J end lost 5 bases, and 30 bases lay between the germline ends. This CDR3 has 19 residues. Germline V gene sequence: CDR1 SGHVS, CDR2 FQNEAQ.

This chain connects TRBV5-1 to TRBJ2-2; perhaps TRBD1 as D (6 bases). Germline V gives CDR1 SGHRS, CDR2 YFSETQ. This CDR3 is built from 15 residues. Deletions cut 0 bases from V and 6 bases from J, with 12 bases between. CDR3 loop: CASSLDRAVPGELFF. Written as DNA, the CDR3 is TGCGCCAGCAGCTTGGACAGGGCCGTACCCGGGGAGCTGTTTTTT. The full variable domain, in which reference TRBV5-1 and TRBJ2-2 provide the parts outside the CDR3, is KAGVTQTPRYLIKTRGQQVTLSCSPISGHRSVSWYQQTPGQGLQFLFEYFSETQRNKGNFPGRFSGRQFSNSRSEMNVSTLELGDSALYLCASSLDRAVPGELFFGEGSRLTVL.

The CDR3 DNA follows: TGTGCCAGCAGTCTGGAGGGAGGGACATATACGCAGTATTTT. It specifies CASSLEGGTYTQYF. The rearrangement joins TRBV7-9 to TRBJ2-3, with a possible D match to TRBD2 (7 bases). The CDR3 is 14 amino acids. Trimming pared 6 bases from V and 7 bases from J, leaving 17 bases between. Germline V gene sequence: CDR1 SEHNR, CDR2 FQNEAQ (reference sequence).

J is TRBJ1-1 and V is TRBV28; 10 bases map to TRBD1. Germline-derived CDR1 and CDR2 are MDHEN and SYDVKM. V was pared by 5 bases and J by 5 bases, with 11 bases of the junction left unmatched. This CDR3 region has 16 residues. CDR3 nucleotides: TGTGCCAGCAGTCCCGCCGAGGGACAGGGGAAGACTGAAGCTTTCTTT. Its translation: CASSPAEGQGKTEAFF. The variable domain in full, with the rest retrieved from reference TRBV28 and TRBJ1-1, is DVKVTQSSRYLVKRTGEKVFLECVQDMDHENMFWYRQDPGLGLRLIYFSYDVKMKEKGDIPEGYSVSREKKERFSLILESASTNQTSMYLCASSPAEGQGKTEAFFGQGTRLTVV.

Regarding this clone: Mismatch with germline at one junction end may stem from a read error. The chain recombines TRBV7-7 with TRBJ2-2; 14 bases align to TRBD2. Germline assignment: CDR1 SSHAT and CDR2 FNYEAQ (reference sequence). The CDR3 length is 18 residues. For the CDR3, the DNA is TGTGCTAGCAGCTACGGGACTAGCGGGAGCCAAGGGGCCGGGGAGCTGTTTTTT. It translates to CASSYGTSGSQGAGELFF.

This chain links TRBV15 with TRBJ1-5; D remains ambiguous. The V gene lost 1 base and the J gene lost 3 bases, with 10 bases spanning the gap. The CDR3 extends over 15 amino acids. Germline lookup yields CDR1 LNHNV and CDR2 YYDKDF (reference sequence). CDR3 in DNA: TGTGCCACCAGCAGAGGCGGGAGCCTCAATCAGCCCCAGCATTTT. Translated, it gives CATSRGGSLNQPQHF. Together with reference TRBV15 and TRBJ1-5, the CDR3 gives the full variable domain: DAMVIQNPRYQVTQFGKPVTLSCSQTLNHNVMYWYQQKSSQAPKLLFHYYDKDFNNEADTPDNFQSRRPNTSFCFLDIRSPGLGDTAMYLCATSRGGSLNQPQHFGDGTRLSIL.

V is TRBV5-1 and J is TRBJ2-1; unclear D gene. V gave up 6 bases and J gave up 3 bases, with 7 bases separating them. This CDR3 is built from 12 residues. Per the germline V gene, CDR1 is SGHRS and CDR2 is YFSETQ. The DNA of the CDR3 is TGCGCCAGCAATAACCTCTACAATGAGCAGTTCTTC. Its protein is CASNNLYNEQFF. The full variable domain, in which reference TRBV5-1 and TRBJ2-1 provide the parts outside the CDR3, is KAGVTQTPRYLIKTRGQQVTLSCSPISGHRSVSWYQQTPGQGLQFLFEYFSETQRNKGNFPGRFSGRQFSNSRSEMNVSTLELGDSALYLCASNNLYNEQFFGPGTRLTVL.

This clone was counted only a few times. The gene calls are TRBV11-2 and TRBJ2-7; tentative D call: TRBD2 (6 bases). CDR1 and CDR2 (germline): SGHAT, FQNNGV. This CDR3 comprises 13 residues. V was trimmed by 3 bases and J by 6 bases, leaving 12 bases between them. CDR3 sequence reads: CASSLERASEQYF. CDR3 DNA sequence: TGTGCCAGCAGCTTGGAGCGGGCATCCGAGCAGTACTTC. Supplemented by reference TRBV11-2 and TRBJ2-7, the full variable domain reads EAGVAQSPRYKIIEKRQSVAFWCNPISGHATLYWYQQILGQGPKLLIQFQNNGVVDDSQLPKDRFSAERLKGVDSTLKIQPAKLEDSAVYLCASSLERASEQYFGPGTRLTVT.

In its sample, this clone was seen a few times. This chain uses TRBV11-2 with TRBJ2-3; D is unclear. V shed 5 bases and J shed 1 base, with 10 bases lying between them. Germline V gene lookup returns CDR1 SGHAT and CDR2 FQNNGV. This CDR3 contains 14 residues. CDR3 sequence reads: CASSPGRRTDTQYF. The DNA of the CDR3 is TGTGCCAGCAGCCCCGGACGCCGCACAGATACGCAGTATTTT.

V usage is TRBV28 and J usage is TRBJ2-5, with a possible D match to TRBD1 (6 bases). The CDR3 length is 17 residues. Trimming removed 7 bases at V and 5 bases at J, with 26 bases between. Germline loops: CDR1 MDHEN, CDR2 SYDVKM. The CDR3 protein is CASTPLRGWGQAETQYF. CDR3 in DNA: TGTGCCAGCACCCCCCTGAGGGGGTGGGGACAAGCGGAGACCCAGTACTTC.

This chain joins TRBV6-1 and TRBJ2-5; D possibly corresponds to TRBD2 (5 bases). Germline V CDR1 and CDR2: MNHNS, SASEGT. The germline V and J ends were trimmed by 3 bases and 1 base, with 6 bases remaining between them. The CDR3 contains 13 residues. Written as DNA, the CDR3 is TGTGCCAGCAGTGATCGGGGCCAAGAGACCCAGTACTTC. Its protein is CASSDRGQETQYF.